What follows describes a single TCR beta chain. Clones were read by immunoSEQ multiplex PCR, and TCRdb kept only the in-frame ones, dropping some. This sample has 380,000 or so clones, with roughly 88% found just once. This entry belongs to a study of blood T cell repertoires in COVID-19. Study context: Samples came from the United States, Italy and Spain, spanning acute and convalescent COVID-19. T cells, B-cell-depleted T cells, or PBMCs provided the cDNA or gDNA that served as material.

CDR3 length equals 16 residues. Trimming cost V 1 base and J 3 bases; bases outside gene matches: 7. Per germline, CDR1 SEHNR and CDR2 FQNEAQ (reference sequence). This sequence joins TRBV7-9 and TRBJ1-2; 8 bases align to TRBD1. The TCR was taken from a woman aged 30 to 39 with acute COVID-19. The sequenced sample consisted of PBMCs or T cells enriched from blood (not recorded which). CDR3 protein: CASSLVVAGGDYGYTF. As DNA, the CDR3 is TGTGCCAGCAGCTTAGTGGTGGCAGGGGGCGACTATGGCTACACCTTC.